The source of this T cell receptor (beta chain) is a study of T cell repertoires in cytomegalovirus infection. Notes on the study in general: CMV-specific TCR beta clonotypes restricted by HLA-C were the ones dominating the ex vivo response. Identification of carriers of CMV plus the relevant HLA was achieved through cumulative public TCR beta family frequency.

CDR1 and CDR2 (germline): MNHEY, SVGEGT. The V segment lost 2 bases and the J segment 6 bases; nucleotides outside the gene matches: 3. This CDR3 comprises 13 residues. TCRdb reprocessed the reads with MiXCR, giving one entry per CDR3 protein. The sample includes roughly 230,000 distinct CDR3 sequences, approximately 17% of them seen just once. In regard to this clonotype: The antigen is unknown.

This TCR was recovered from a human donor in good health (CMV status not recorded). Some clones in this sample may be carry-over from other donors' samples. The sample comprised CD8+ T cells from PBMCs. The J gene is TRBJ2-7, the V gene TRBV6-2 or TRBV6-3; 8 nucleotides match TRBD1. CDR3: CASSYQGQGEQYF. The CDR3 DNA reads TGTGCCAGCAGTTACCAAGGACAGGGCGAGCAGTACTTC.